A selection of T cell receptor beta chains follows, all from one sample in a study of blood T cell repertoires in COVID-19. Assay: immunoSEQ multiplex PCR; the TCRdb copy retains only in-frame clones and omits some. The table shows 3,500 to 4,000 clones, with about 92% occurring only once. The sample comprised peripheral blood. The source of these receptors is a woman in her 70s with active COVID-19. CDR3s include the opening cysteine and the closing phenylalanine or tryptophan. Fields, in order: D gene, V gene, J gene, clone size, CDR3 DNA, CDR3 protein. The D gene is left open where the match is weak. Only part of the rows carry a size: once, few, many, or a class if the clone is expanded.

>TRBD2|TRBV5-1|TRBJ2-5|NA
TGCGCCAGCAGCTCCAAGCGGGGGGAAACAGAGACCCAGTACTTC
CASSSKRGETETQYF
>TRBD1|TRBV6-2/TRBV6-3|TRBJ1-5|NA
TGTGCCAGCAGTTACCGATGGACAGGGGAATACAGGGCTAGCAATCAGCCCCAGCATTTT
CASSYRWTGEYRASNQPQHF
>TRBD1|TRBV19|TRBJ1-2|NA
TGTGCCAGTAGGGGGACAGGGGGCGACTATGGCTACACCTTC
CASRGTGGDYGYTF
>TRBD1|TRBV30|TRBJ1-2|NA
TGTGCCTGGAACCGGGACAGGCCTTATGGCTACACCTTC
CAWNRDRPYGYTF
>TRBD2|TRBV19|TRBJ2-5|NA
TGTGCCAGTAGGACTAGCGGGGGGGCCCGAGAGACCCAGTACTTC
CASRTSGGARETQYF
>TRBD1|TRBV6-5|TRBJ1-4|once
TGTGCCAGCAGTTACGGGCTTGGGACAGGGGCTGAAAAACTGTTTTTT
CASSYGLGTGAEKLFF
>NA|TRBV21-1|TRBJ2-3|NA
TGTGCCAGCAGCCCCGGGTCTAGCGAAGATACGCAGTATTTT
CASSPGSSEDTQYF
>TRBD1|TRBV5-8|TRBJ1-4|once
TGTGCCAGCAGCTTGGAGGGGACAGGCCATACAACTAATGAAAAACTGTTTTTT
CASSLEGTGHTTNEKLFF
>TRBD2|TRBV30|TRBJ2-3|NA
TGTGCCTGGAGTGTAGCCGGGGGGGCGTGGGATACGCAGTATTTT
CAWSVAGGAWDTQYF
>TRBD2|TRBV4-2|TRBJ2-3|NA
TGTGCCAGCAGCCAAGGGTATCATCAGCGGGAGTACACAGATACGCAGTATTTT
CASSQGYHQREYTDTQYF
>TRBD2|TRBV7-3|TRBJ2-5|NA
TGTGCCAGCAGCTTAAGGCGGGGGGCCGGCCAAGAGACCCAGTACTTC
CASSLRRGAGQETQYF
>NA|TRBV19|TRBJ2-1|NA
TGTGCCAGTAGTATAGACTCTAGTCACAATGAGCAGTTCTTC
CASSIDSSHNEQFF
>TRBD2|TRBV7-3|TRBJ2-1|NA
TGTGCCAGCAGCCCCGCGCGGGAGTACAATGAGCAGTTCTTC
CASSPAREYNEQFF
>NA|TRBV29-1|TRBJ2-5|once
TGCAGCGCCCGGGGAGGCCTGCAGGGAGCGGGAGAGACCCAGTACTTC
CSARGGLQGAGETQYF
>NA|TRBV19|TRBJ1-2|NA
TGTGCCAGTACCATCTGGGCCGGCAGGGGAATCACTAACTATGGCTACACCTTC
CASTIWAGRGITNYGYTF
>NA|TRBV27|TRBJ2-5|NA
TGTGCCAGCAGTTTAAAGCGGTGGCCGGAGACCCAGTACTTC
CASSLKRWPETQYF
>NA|TRBV7-9|TRBJ2-5|NA
TGTGCCAGCAGCTTAGACAACAAGGGGTATCAAGAGACCCAGTACTTC
CASSLDNKGYQETQYF
>TRBD1|TRBV24-1|TRBJ1-1|NA
TGTGCCACCAGGGGACAGGACAACACTGAAGCTTTCTTT
CATRGQDNTEAFF
>TRBD2|TRBV15|TRBJ2-1|NA
TGTGCCACCAGCAGAACAGGACTAGCGGGCTATGAGCAGTTCTTC
CATSRTGLAGYEQFF
>NA|TRBV4-1|TRBJ1-5|NA
TGCGCCAGCAGCCAAGATGGCGGGATCGGCAATCAGCCCCAGCATTTT
CASSQDGGIGNQPQHF
>TRBD1|TRBV14|TRBJ1-2|NA
TGTGCCAGCAGCCAAGCCGGACAGGTCAACTATGGCTACACCTTC
CASSQAGQVNYGYTF
>NA|TRBV19|TRBJ1-3|NA
TGTGCCAGTAGTATTGGGGAGAGTGGAAACACCATATATTTT
CASSIGESGNTIYF
>TRBD1|TRBV7-8|TRBJ1-1|NA
TGTGCCAGCCGTTCGGAGGACAGGGGGCAGAGGGATAGGGGGAACACTGAAGCTTTCTTT
CASRSEDRGQRDRGNTEAFF
>TRBD1|TRBV10-1|TRBJ1-5|NA
TGCGCCAGCAGGAGTTCCGTAACAGCCAACAGGGGGCGAATGGCAAATAGCAATCAGCCCCAGCATTTT
CASRSSVTANRGRMANSNQPQHF
>TRBD1|TRBV4-1|TRBJ2-7|NA
TGCGCCAGCAGCCCAGGACGACGACAGGGCGACGAGCAGTACTTC
CASSPGRRQGDEQYF
>NA|TRBV30|TRBJ2-7|NA
TGTGCCTGGAGTGTACTGGGGGCCAGCAGGGACGAGCAGTACTTC
CAWSVLGASRDEQYF
>NA|TRBV2|TRBJ1-2|NA
TGTGCCAGCAATGAATCAGGGTGGGGCTACACCTTC
CASNESGWGYTF
>TRBD1|TRBV6-5|TRBJ2-1|NA
TGTGCCAGCAGGGGGACAGGGGGGAATAATGAGCAGTTCTTC
CASRGTGGNNEQFF
>NA|TRBV5-1|TRBJ1-3|NA
TGCGCCAGCAGCTCGGCGGGCTCTGGAAACACCATATATTTT
CASSSAGSGNTIYF
>NA|TRBV12-3/TRBV12-4|TRBJ1-1|NA
TGTGCCAGCGCGCCCGGGGGAAACACTGAAGCTTTCTTT
CASAPGGNTEAFF
>TRBD1|TRBV5-6|TRBJ1-3|NA
TGTGCCAGCAGCCTCAGGGGGCTAGGAAACACCATATATTTT
CASSLRGLGNTIYF
>NA|TRBV24-1|TRBJ2-2|once
TGTGCCACCAGTGATCATTCCGGGGAGCTGTTTTTT
CATSDHSGELFF
>TRBD1|TRBV5-4|TRBJ2-3|NA
TGTGCCAGCACCCGGGGACAGACTAGCACAGATACGCAGTATTTT
CASTRGQTSTDTQYF
>TRBD1|TRBV19|TRBJ1-5|few
TGTGCCAGTAGTCCCGACAGGGTTAATCAGCCCCAGCATTTT
CASSPDRVNQPQHF
>NA|TRBV19|TRBJ1-2|NA
TGTGCCAGTAGGACTGACGGCTCCTATGGCTACACCTTC
CASRTDGSYGYTF
>NA|TRBV5-1|TRBJ1-2|NA
TGCGCCAGCAGCTTGGCGTTACTGGACAAGATTCATGGCTACACCTTC
CASSLALLDKIHGYTF
>TRBD1|TRBV4-1|TRBJ1-1|NA
TGCGCCAGCAGCAAGACAGGGGGTATAGACACTGAAGCTTTCTTT
CASSKTGGIDTEAFF
>TRBD2|TRBV3-1/TRBV3-2|TRBJ2-5|once
TGTGCCAGCGGTAGGACTAGCGGGGGGGCCGCTCCAAAAGAGACCCAGTACTTC
CASGRTSGGAAPKETQYF
>TRBD2|TRBV18|TRBJ2-7|NA
TGTGCCAGCTCACCAGGACTAGCGGGCTACGAGCAGTACTTC
CASSPGLAGYEQYF
>TRBD2|TRBV19|TRBJ2-1|NA
TGTGCCAGTCTGGGGGGGTACCCCGCGAATGAGCAGTTCTTC
CASLGGYPANEQFF
>TRBD2|TRBV7-3|TRBJ2-1|NA
TGTGCCAGCAGCAGAACCGGGACTAGCGACGATGAGCAGTTCTTC
CASSRTGTSDDEQFF
>NA|TRBV30|TRBJ2-5|NA
TGTGCCTGGAGTGTAGTAGGAGAAGAGACCCAGTACTTC
CAWSVVGEETQYF
>NA|TRBV29-1|TRBJ2-7|NA
TGCAGCGTCGTACACCCGGGGAGGTCCCGCTCCTACGAGCAGTACTTC
CSVVHPGRSRSYEQYF
>TRBD2|TRBV4-3|TRBJ2-7|NA
TGCGCCAGCAGCCAAGGCATCCTCACTAGCGGGGGCACCTACGAGCAGTACTTC
CASSQGILTSGGTYEQYF
>NA|TRBV27|TRBJ2-7|NA
TGTGCCAGCAGTTTATTAGGGGCCTACGAGCAGTACTTC
CASSLLGAYEQYF